One and the same sample provided the 7 T cell receptor beta chains below, sequenced in a study of untreated major depressive disorder. Method: immunoSEQ multiplex PCR; TCRdb's copy keeps in-frame clones and lacks some. Counted here are almost 20,000 clones, about 85% occurring once; the ten biggest clones make up 0.82%. The sequencing sample was made of CD4+ T cells from PBMCs. All receptors come from a woman in her twenties or thirties in good health.

This clone came up a few times. The CDR3 sequence: CASSQGVNYGYTF. CDR3 nucleotide sequence: TGCGCCAGCAGCCAGGGGGTTAACTATGGCTACACCTTC. The genes are TRBV4-3 and TRBJ1-2, with a weak D call TRBD1 (5 bases). V was pared by 3 bases and J by 1 base, with 6 bases between. Germline-derived CDR1 and CDR2 are LGHNA and YSLEER. The CDR3 has 13 amino acids.

V and J are TRBV7-3 and TRBJ1-1; D is unresolved. This CDR3 comprises 13 residues. The germline V and J ends were trimmed by 4 bases and 0 bases, with 6 bases remaining between them. CDR1 is SGHTA and CDR2 is FQGTGA in the germline V gene. CDR3 sequence (DNA): TGTGCCAGCAGCTCTACAATGAACACTGAAGCTTTCTTT. This translates into CASSSTMNTEAFF.

This chain connects TRBV5-1 to TRBJ2-2; 8 nucleotides align to TRBD1. This CDR3 is 15 amino acids long. With V trimmed by 3 bases and J by 7 bases, 8 bases remained unmatched. CDR1 and CDR2 from the germline V gene are SGHRS and YFSETQ. CDR3 coding DNA: TGCGCCAGCAGCTCCGGACAGGGTATGATCGGGGAGCTGTTTTTT. This encodes CASSSGQGMIGELFF.

The chain has TRBV28 and TRBJ1-1; the D is unclear. V was trimmed by 1 base and J by 7 bases, leaving 7 bases between them. This CDR3 region has 12 residues. Germline-derived CDR1 and CDR2 are MDHEN and SYDVKM. The CDR3: CASSLYRSEAFF. Here the CDR3 DNA reads TGTGCCAGCAGTTTATACCGCAGTGAAGCTTTCTTT.

This clone was picked up one time. V and J are TRBV6-1 and TRBJ1-3, with D perhaps matching TRBD1 (5 bases). CDR3 length equals 15 residues. V dropped 3 bases and J dropped 8 bases, with 17 bases sitting between them. Germline CDR1 reads MNHNS; CDR2 reads SASEGT. CDR3 amino acids: CASSDGVGVGDTIYF. DNA for the CDR3: TGTGCCAGCAGTGACGGAGTAGGGGTGGGGGACACCATATATTTT.

This sequence joins TRBV2 and TRBJ2-2, with D maybe TRBD1 (6 bases). Trimming took off 3 bases at V and 8 bases at J, with 16 bases between the two ends. Germline CDR1 SNHLY, CDR2 FYNNEI. The CDR3 contains 15 residues. CDR3 region: CASSDDAGVGGELFF. The CDR3 DNA sequence: TGTGCCAGCAGTGATGATGCAGGGGTCGGTGGGGAGCTGTTTTTT.

This chain connects TRBV5-1 to TRBJ2-5; possibly TRBD1 for D (6 bases). There are 15 residues in the CDR3. Per germline, CDR1 SGHRS and CDR2 YFSETQ. With 3 bases removed from V and 1 base from J, the gap between germline ends came to 13 bases. The CDR3 sequence is CASSWLQGPQETQYF. For the CDR3, the DNA is TGCGCCAGCAGCTGGCTACAGGGTCCCCAAGAGACCCAGTACTTC.